This T cell receptor (beta chain) was observed in a study of T cells in localized non-small cell lung cancer. Sequencing used immunoSEQ multiplex PCR; TCRdb keeps in-frame clones, though not all of them. The sample has about 1,600 clones; less than 45% are singletons. The V end lost 4 bases, the J end lost 7 bases, and 16 bases lay between the germline ends. Germline lookup yields CDR1 SGHDN and CDR2 FVKESK. The CDR3 runs to 15 residues. This clone was found once. Its antigen is unidentified. The study's findings and limits: For the top 100 tumor clones, a median around 55 also appeared in adjacent lung.

The material was normal lung tissue next to the tumor, obtained before any cancer treatment. This chain connects TRBV14 to TRBJ1-4, with D hard to call. The sequence derives from an older female donor with stage II squamous cell lung carcinoma. This CDR3 reads CASSLSPAPGEKLFF. The CDR3 DNA reads TGTGCCAGCAGCCTATCTCCCGCTCCGGGTGAAAAACTGTTTTTT.